This TCR beta chain was recorded in a study of identical twins. In TCRdb, the 5' RACE reads were re-called with MiXCR into one record per CDR3 protein. The table records approximately 1.8 million distinct CDR3 sequences, roughly a third of them present only once. Germline loops: CDR1 MNHNY, CDR2 SVGAGI (reference sequence). V was cut by 0 bases and J by 5 bases, with 11 bases left in between. The length of the CDR3 is 15 residues. Note on this clonotype: Its antigen is undetermined.

Study conclusions and caveats: Insertion counts were lower in abundant cord blood beta clonotypes, a trend that memory repertoires did not show. Findings depended on cross-sectional statistics rather than tracking the same donors. Within beta out-of-frame sequences, the excess sharing observed between twins was weaker.

The sequence came from a newborn girl in good health. The gene calls are TRBV6-6 and TRBJ2-1, with a possible D match to TRBD2 (6 bases). The sequencing sample was made of cord blood. CDR3 amino acids: CASSYSSGLNNEQFF. As DNA, the CDR3 is TGTGCCAGCAGTTACTCATCGGGACTGAACAATGAGCAGTTCTTC.